The clone carrying this TCR beta chain was observed a handful of times. This table comes from immunoSEQ multiplex PCR, and its TCRdb copy is limited to in-frame clones, with some not included. The sample lists fewer than 700,000 clones, 85% to 90% occurring once. The data stem from a study of shared T cell receptors in the human thymus. These data were likewise used in another study, on human thymus T cells. That report notes: Thymus tissue was removed during corrective cardiac surgery. Among thymic and blood repertoires, usage of V and J genes appeared biased. Related research found strongly overlapping thymic repertoires in unrelated individuals.

This clonotype was obtained from a boy younger than two with a congenital heart defect. Sequencing was carried out using thymocytes.

The DNA of the CDR3 is TGTGCCAGCAGTGAAGAGGCGACCCGACATACCGGGGGACGTGAGGAACTGTTTTTT. This gives the protein CASSEEATRHTGGREELFF. The gene calls are TRBV6-1 and TRBJ1-4; a possible D gene is TRBD1 (5 bases). V dropped 1 base and J dropped 12 bases, with 30 bases sitting between them. From germline, CDR1 is MNHNS and CDR2 SASEGT. This CDR3 has 19 residues.